The clone carrying this T cell receptor (beta chain) was seen ten or more times. Antigen unknown. Synthesis of cDNA used 5'RACE (with 10-nucleotide random UMIs). TCRdb called the 5' RACE reads again in MiXCR, with one record for every CDR3 protein. Here the sample spans about 44,000 distinct CDR3 sequences, around a fifth being singletons. The time point: technical triplicate 3. The unsorted libraries were made from 2 million PBMCs kept at -80 C. This sample was taken from a study of neurological immune-mediated disorders. Study results and caveats: HTLV-1-associated myelopathy had the most TCR clonal expansion, whereas multiple sclerosis had the least (lower than in healthy controls).

Sequencing used PBMCs. The receptor was isolated from a man aged 60-69 years with HTLV-1-associated myelopathy (HAM/TSP).

In DNA form, the CDR3 reads TGTGCCAGCAGCTTAGATGGCGCTAGCGGGAGTCGGAGATTGGATACGCAGTATTTT. Residues: CASSLDGASGSRRLDTQYF. V usage is TRBV11-2 and J usage is TRBJ2-3, with TRBD2 identical over 10 bases. In germline, CDR1 is SGHAT, CDR2 FQNNGV. The junction had 15 bases not matched to a gene; V was cut back by 0 bases and J by 6 bases. The CDR3 has 19 amino acids. Drawing the rest from reference TRBV11-2 and TRBJ2-3, the complete variable domain is EAGVAQSPRYKIIEKRQSVAFWCNPISGHATLYWYQQILGQGPKLLIQFQNNGVVDDSQLPKDRFSAERLKGVDSTLKIQPAKLEDSAVYLCASSLDGASGSRRLDTQYFGPGTRLTVL.